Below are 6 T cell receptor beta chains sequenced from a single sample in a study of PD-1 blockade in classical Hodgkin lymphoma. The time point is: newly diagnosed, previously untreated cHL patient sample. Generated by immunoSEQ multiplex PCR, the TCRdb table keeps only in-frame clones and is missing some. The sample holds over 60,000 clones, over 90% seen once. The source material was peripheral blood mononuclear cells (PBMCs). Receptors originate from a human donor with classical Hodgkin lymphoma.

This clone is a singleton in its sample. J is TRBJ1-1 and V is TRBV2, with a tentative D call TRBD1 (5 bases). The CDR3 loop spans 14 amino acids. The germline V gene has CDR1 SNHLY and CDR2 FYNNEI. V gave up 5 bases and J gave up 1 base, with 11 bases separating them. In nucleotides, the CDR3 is TGTGCCAGCAGTATTTTCAGGGAGAACACTGAAGCTTTCTTT. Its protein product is CASSIFRENTEAFF. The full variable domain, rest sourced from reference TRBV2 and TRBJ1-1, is EPEVTQTPSHQVTQMGQEVILRCVPISNHLYFYWYRQILGQKVEFLVSFYNNEISEKSEIFDDQFSVERPDGSNFTLKIRSTKLEDSAMYFCASSIFRENTEAFFGQGTRLTVV.

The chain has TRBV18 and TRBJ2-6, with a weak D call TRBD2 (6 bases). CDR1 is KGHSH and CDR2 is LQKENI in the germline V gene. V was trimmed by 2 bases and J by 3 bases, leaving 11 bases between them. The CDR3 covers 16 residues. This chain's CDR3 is CASSPGDFVGANVLTF. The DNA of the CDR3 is TGTGCCAGCTCACCAGGGGACTTTGTTGGGGCCAACGTCCTGACTTTC.

CDR3 region: CSVERTSYGYTF. CDR3 DNA: TGCAGCGTTGAAAGGACGTCTTATGGCTACACCTTC. The V gene is TRBV29-1, the J gene TRBJ1-2; D not resolved. Germline assignment: CDR1 SQVTM and CDR2 ANQGSEA. This CDR3 comprises 12 residues. V gave up 2 bases and J gave up 5 bases, with 9 bases separating them.

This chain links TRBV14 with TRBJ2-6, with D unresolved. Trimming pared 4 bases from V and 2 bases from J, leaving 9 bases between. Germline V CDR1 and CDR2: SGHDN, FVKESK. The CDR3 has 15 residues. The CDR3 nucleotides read TGTGCCAGCAGCCGCCTCCCCCCTGGGGCCAACGTCCTGACTTTC. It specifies CASSRLPPGANVLTF.

CDR3 residues: CASRTSGTDTQYF. DNA for the CDR3: TGTGCCAGCAGAACTAGCGGTACAGATACGCAGTATTTT. V usage is TRBV7-2 and J usage is TRBJ2-3; TRBD2 aligns across 8 bases. The CDR3 length is 13 residues. The J segment lost 3 bases and the V segment lost 6 bases, leaving 2 bases of the junction unmatched. Germline CDR1 is SGHTA and CDR2 is FQGNSA.

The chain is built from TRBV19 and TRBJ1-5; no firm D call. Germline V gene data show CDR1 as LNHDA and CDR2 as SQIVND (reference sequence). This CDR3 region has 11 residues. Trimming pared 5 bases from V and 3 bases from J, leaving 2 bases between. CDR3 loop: CASSDNQPQHF. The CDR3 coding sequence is TGTGCCAGTAGTGACAATCAGCCCCAGCATTTT.